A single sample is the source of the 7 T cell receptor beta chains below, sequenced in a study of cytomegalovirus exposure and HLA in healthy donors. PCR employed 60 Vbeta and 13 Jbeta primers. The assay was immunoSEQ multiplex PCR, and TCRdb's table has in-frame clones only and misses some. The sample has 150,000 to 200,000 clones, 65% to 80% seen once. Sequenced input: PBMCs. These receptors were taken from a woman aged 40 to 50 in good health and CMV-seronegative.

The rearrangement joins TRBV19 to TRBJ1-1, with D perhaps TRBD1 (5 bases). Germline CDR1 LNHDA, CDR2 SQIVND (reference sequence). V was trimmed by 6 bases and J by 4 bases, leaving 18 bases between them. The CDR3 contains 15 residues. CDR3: CASSTYPLGGTEAFF. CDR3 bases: TGTGCCAGTAGCACTTACCCTCTCGGGGGCACTGAAGCTTTCTTT.

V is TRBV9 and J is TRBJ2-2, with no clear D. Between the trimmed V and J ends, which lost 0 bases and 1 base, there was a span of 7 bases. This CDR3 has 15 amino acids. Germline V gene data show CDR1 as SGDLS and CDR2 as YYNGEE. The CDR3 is CASSVGQENTGELFF. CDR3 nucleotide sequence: TGTGCCAGCAGCGTAGGTCAGGAGAACACCGGGGAGCTGTTTTTT.

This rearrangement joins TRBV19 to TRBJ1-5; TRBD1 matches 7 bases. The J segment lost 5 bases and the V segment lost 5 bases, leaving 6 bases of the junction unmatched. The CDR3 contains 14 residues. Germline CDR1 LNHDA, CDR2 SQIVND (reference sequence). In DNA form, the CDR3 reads TGTGCCAGTAGTCTCAGGGGGGCGGATCAGCCCCAGCATTTT. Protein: CASSLRGADQPQHF. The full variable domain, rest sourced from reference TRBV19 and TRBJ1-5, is DGGITQSPKYLFRKEGQNVTLSCEQNLNHDAMYWYRQDPGQGLRLIYYSQIVNDFQKGDIAEGYSVSREKKESFPLTVTSAQKNPTAFYLCASSLRGADQPQHFGDGTRLSIL.

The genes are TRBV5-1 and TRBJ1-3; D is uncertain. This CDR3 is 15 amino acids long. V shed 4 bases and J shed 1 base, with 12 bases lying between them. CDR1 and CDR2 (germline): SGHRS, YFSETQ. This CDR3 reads CASSHALASGNTIYF. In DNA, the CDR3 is TGCGCCAGCAGCCACGCTTTAGCGTCTGGAAACACCATATATTTT.

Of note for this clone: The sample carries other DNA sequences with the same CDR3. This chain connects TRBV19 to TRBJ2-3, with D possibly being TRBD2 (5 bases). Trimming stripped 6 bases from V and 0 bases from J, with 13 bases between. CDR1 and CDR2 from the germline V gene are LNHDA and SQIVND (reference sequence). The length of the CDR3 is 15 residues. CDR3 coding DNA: TGTGCCAGTAGGGCGGGTCCGCCAAGCACAGATACGCAGTATTTT. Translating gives CASRAGPPSTDTQYF.

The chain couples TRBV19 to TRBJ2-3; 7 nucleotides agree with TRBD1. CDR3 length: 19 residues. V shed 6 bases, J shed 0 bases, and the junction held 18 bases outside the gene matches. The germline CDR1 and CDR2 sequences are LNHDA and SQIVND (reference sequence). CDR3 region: CASRTGRIDIFTSTDTQYF. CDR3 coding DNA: TGTGCCAGTAGGACAGGGCGTATAGATATTTTTACAAGCACAGATACGCAGTATTTT.

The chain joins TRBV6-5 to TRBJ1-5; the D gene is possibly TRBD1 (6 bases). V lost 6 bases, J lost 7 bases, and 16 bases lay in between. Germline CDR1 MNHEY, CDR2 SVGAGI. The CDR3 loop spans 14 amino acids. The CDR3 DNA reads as TGTGCCAGCAGGCACAGGGACTACGGGCAGCCCCAGCATTTT. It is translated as CASRHRDYGQPQHF.